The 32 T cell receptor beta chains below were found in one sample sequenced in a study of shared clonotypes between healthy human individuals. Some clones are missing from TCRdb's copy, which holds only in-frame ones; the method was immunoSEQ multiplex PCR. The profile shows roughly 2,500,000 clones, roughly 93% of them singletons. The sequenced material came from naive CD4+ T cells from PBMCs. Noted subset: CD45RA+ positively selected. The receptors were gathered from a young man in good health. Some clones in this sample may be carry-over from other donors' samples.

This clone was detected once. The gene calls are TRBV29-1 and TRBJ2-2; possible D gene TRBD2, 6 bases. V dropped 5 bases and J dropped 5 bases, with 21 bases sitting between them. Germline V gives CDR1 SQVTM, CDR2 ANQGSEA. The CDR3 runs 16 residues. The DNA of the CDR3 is TGCAGCGTTACCGTCAGTAGCGGCGTAGGGACCGGGGAGCTGTTTTTT. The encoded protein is CSVTVSSGVGTGELFF.

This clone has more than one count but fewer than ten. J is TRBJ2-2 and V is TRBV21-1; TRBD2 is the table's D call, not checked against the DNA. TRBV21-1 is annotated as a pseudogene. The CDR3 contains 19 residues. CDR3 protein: CASSNTRTSANYPTGELFF. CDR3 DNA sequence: TGTGCCAGCAGCAATACCCGGACTAGCGCCAACTATCCAACCGGGGAGCTGTTTTTT.

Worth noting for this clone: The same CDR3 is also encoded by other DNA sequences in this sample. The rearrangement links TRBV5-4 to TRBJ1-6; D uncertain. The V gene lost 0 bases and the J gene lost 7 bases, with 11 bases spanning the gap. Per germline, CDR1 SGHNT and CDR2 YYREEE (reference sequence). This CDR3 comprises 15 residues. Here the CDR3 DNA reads TGTGCCAGCAGCTTGGGCGGGAGGAACAATTCACCCCTCCACTTT. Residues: CASSLGGRNNSPLHF.

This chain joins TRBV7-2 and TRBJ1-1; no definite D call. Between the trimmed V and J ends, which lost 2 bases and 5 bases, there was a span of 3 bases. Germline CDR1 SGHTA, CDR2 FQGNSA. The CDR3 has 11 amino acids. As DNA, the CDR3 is TGTGCCAGCAGCTTAAGGACTGAAGCTTTCTTT. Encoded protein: CASSLRTEAFF.

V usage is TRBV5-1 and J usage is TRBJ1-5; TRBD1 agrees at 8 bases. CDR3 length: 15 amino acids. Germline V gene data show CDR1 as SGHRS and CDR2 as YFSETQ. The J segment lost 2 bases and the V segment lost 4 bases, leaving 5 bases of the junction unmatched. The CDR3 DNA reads TGCGCCAGCAGCACAGGACAGGGAGGCAATCAGCCCCAGCATTTT. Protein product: CASSTGQGGNQPQHF. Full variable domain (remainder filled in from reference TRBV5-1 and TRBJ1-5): KAGVTQTPRYLIKTRGQQVTLSCSPISGHRSVSWYQQTPGQGLQFLFEYFSETQRNKGNFPGRFSGRQFSNSRSEMNVSTLELGDSALYLCASSTGQGGNQPQHFGDGTRLSIL.

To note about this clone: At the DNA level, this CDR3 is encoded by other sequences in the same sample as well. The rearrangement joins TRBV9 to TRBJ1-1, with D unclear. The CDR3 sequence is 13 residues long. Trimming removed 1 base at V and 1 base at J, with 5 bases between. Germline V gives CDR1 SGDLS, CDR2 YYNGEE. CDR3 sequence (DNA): TGTGCCAGCAGCGTATCCCGGAACACTGAAGCTTTCTTT. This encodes CASSVSRNTEAFF.

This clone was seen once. This CDR3 reads CASRGVGGYGYTF. In DNA, the CDR3 is TGTGCCAGCAGAGGAGTTGGGGGATATGGCTACACCTTC. V and J are TRBV6-5 and TRBJ1-2, with D possibly TRBD1 on 5 matching bases. CDR3 size: 13 residues. The germline V and J ends were trimmed by 6 bases and 5 bases, with 13 bases remaining between them. CDR1 and CDR2 (germline): MNHEY, SVGAGI.

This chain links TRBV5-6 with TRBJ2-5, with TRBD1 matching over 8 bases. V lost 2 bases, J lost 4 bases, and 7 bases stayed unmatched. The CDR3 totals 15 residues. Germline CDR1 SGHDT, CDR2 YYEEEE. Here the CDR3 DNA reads TGTGCCAGCAGCTTCAGGCAGGGGGCACGAGAGACCCAGTACTTC. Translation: CASSFRQGARETQYF.

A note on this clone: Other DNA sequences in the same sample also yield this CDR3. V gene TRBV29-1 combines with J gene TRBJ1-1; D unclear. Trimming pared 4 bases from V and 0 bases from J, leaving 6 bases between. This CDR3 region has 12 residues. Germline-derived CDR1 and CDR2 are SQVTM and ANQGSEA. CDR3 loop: CSVGRMNTEAFF. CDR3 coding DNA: TGCAGCGTTGGGCGAATGAACACTGAAGCTTTCTTT.

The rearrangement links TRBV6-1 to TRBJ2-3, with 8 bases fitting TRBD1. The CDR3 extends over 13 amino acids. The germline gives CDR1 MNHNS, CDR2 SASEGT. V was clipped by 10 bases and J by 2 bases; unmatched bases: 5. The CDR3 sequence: CATGQGNTDTQYF. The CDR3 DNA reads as TGTGCCACCGGACAGGGTAACACAGATACGCAGTATTTT.

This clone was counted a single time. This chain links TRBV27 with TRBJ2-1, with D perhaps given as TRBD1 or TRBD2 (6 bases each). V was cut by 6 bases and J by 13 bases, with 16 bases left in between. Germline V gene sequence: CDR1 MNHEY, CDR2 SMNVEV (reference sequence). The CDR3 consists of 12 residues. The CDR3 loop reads CASSDLRGEQFF. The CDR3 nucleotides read TGTGCCAGCAGCGATCTGAGGGGGGAACAGTTCTTC.

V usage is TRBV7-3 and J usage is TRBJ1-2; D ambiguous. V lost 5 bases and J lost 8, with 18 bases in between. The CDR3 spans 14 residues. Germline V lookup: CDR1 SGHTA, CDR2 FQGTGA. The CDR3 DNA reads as TGTGCCAGCAGCCCCGACTCTCCGGGTAGGGGCTACACCTTC. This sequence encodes CASSPDSPGRGYTF.

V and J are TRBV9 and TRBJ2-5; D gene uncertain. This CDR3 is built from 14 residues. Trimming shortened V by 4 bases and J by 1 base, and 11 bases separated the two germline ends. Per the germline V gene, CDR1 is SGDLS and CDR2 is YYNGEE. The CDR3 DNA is TGTGCCAGCAGCCAGTCTGGGTCCCAAGAGACCCAGTACTTC. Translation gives CASSQSGSQETQYF.

DNA of the CDR3: TGTGCCACCAGAAGGGACAGGAACACTGAAGCTTTCTTT. Protein product: CATRRDRNTEAFF. The V call is TRBV19, the J call TRBJ1-1; TRBD1 matches at 7 bases. J gave up 1 base and V 10 bases, and 6 bases lay outside the gene matches. From germline, CDR1 is LNHDA and CDR2 SQIVND (reference sequence). This CDR3 is 13 amino acids long.

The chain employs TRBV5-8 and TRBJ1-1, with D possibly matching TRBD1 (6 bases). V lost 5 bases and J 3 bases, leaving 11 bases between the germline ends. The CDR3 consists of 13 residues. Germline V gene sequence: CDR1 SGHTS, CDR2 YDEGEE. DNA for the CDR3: TGTGCCAGCAGAGGGGGGAGGCACACTGAAGCTTTCTTT. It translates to CASRGGRHTEAFF.

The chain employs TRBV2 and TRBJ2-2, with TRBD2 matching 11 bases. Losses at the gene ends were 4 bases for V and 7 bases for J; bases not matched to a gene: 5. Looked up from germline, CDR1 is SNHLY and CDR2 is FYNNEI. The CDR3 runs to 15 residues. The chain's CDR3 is CASSVLTSGSGELFF. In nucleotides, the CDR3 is TGTGCCAGCAGTGTTCTTACTAGCGGGAGCGGGGAGCTGTTTTTT.

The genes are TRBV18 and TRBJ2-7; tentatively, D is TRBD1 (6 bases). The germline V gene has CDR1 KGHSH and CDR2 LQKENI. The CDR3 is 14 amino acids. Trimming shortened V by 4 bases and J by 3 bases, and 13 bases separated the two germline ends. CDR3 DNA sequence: TGTGCCAGCTCACAACTCCGGACAGACTACGAGCAGTACTTC. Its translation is CASSQLRTDYEQYF.

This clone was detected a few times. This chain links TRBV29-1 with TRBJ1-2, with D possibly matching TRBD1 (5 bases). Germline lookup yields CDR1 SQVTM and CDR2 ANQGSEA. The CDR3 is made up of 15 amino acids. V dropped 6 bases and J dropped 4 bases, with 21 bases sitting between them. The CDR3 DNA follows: TGCAGCGTCCGGGACGGTGACTTCTCTGGCTATGGCTACACCTTC. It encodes CSVRDGDFSGYGYTF. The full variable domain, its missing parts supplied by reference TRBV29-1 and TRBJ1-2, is SAVISQKPSRDICQRGTSLTIQCQVDSQVTMMFWYRQQPGQSLTLIATANQGSEATYESGFVIDKFPISRPNLTFSTLTVSNMSPEDSSIYLCSVRDGDFSGYGYTFGSGTRLTVV.

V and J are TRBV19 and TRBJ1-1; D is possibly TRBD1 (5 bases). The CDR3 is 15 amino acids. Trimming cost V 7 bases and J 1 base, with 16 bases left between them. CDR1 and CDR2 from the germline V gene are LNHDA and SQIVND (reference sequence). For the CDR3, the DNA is TGTGCCAGTACCGATCGGACATATACGAACACTGAAGCTTTCTTT. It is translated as CASTDRTYTNTEAFF.

CDR3 amino acids: CSAGVGTSTDTQYF. In nucleotides, the CDR3 is TGCAGCGCCGGGGTAGGGACTAGCACAGATACGCAGTATTTT. This chain links TRBV29-1 with TRBJ2-3; possibly TRBD2 for D (6 bases). CDR3 length: 14 amino acids. CDR1 and CDR2 (germline): SQVTM, ANQGSEA. V lost 7 bases, J lost 0 bases, and 14 bases lay in between.

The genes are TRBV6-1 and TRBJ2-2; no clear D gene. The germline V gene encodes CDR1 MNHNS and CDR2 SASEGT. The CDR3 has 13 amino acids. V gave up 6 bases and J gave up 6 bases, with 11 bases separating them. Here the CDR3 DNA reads TGTGCCAGCAGCGTAGATGGGTCCGGGGAGCTGTTTTTT. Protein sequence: CASSVDGSGELFF.

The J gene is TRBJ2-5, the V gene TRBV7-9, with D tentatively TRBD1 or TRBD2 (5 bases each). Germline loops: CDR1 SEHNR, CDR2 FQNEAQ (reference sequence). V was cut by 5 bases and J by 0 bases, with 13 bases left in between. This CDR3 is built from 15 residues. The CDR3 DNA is TGTGCCAGCAGCCCCAATGTGGGACACCAAGAGACCCAGTACTTC. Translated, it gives CASSPNVGHQETQYF.

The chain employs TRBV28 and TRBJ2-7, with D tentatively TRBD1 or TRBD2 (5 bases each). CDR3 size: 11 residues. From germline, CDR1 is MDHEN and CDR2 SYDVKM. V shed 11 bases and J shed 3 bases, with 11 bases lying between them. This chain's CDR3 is CAGGSFYEQYF. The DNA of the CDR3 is TGTGCCGGGGGAAGTTTCTACGAGCAGTACTTC. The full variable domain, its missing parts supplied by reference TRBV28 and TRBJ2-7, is DVKVTQSSRYLVKRTGEKVFLECVQDMDHENMFWYRQDPGLGLRLIYFSYDVKMKEKGDIPEGYSVSREKKERFSLILESASTNQTSMYLCAGGSFYEQYFGPGTRLTVT.

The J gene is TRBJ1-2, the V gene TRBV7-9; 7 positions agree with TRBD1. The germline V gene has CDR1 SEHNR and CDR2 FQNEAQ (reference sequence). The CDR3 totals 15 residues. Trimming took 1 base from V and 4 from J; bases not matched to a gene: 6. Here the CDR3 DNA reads TGTGCCAGCAGCTTAGGCAGGGGGAGTTTCTATGGCTACACCTTC. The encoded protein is CASSLGRGSFYGYTF.

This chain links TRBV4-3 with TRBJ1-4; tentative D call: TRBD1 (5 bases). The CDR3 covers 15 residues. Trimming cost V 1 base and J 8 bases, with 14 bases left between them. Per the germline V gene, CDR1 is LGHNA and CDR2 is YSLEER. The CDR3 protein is CASSQVRTSSEKLFF. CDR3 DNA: TGCGCCAGCAGCCAAGTGCGGACATCCAGCGAAAAACTGTTTTTT.

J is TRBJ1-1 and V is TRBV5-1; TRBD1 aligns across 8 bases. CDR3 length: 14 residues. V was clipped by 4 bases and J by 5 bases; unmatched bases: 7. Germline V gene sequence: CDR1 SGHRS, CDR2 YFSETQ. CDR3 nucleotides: TGCGCCAGCAGCGCGGACAGGGAGGGGACTGAAGCTTTCTTT. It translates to CASSADREGTEAFF.

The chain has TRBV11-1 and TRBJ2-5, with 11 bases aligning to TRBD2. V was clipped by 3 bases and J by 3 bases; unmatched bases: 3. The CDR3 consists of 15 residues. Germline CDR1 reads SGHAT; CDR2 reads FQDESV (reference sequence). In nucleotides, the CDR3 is TGTGCCAGCAGCTTGCAGACTAGCGGGGAAGAGACCCAGTACTTC. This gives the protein CASSLQTSGEETQYF.

The CDR3 is CASSGGDGDSNQPQHF. The CDR3 DNA follows: TGTGCCAGTAGTGGTGGGGACGGAGATAGCAATCAGCCCCAGCATTTT. The rearrangement joins TRBV19 to TRBJ1-5, with a weak D call TRBD1 (5 bases). The CDR3 runs to 16 residues. Per the germline V gene, CDR1 is LNHDA and CDR2 is SQIVND (reference sequence). V lost 5 bases to trimming and J lost 0 bases, with 14 bases between them.

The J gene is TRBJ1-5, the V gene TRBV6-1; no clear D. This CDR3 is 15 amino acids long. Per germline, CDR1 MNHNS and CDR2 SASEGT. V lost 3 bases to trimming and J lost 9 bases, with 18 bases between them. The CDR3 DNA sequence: TGTGCCAGCAGTGAGTGGGTAGGGCCTGAGGGGCCCCAGCATTTT. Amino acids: CASSEWVGPEGPQHF.

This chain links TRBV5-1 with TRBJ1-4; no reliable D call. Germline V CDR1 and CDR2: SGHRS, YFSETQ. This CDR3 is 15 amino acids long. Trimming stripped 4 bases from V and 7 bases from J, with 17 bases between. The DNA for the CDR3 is TGCGCCAGCAGCGCGGCGACACCGGGCGGTGAAAAACTGTTTTTT. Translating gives CASSAATPGGEKLFF.

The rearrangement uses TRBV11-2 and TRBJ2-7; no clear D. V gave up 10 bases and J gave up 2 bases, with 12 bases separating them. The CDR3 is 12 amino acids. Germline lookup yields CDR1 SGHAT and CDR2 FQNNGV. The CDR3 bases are TGTGCCACCTCGAGCCAGGCCTACGAGCAGTACTTC. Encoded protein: CATSSQAYEQYF.

CDR3 coding DNA: TGCAGCGTTGAAGTAGCACTCGAGCAGTACTTC. Its protein product is CSVEVALEQYF. The chain employs TRBV29-1 and TRBJ2-7; no clear D. The V end was cut by 1 base, the J end by 6 bases, with 7 bases between. Germline CDR1 reads SQVTM; CDR2 reads ANQGSEA. CDR3 size: 11 residues.